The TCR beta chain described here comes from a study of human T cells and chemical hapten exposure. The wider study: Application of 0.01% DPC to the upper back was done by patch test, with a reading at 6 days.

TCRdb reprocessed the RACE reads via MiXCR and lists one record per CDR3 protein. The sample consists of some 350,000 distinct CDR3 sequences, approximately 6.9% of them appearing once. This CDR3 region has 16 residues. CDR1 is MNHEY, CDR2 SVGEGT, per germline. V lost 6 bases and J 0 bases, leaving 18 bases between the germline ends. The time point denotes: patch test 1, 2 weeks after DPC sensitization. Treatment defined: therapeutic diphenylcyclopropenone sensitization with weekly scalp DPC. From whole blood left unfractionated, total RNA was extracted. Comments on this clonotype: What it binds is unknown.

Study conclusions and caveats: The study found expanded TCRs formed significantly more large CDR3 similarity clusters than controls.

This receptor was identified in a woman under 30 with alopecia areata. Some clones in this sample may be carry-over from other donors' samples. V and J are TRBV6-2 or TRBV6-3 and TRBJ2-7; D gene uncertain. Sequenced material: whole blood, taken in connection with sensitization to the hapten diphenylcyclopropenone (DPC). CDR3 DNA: TGTGCCAGCAGCTTTACTGACATGACGAGCTCCTACGAGCAGTACTTC. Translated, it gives CASSFTDMTSSYEQYF.